The source of this T cell receptor beta chain is a study of shared clonotypes between healthy human individuals. The protocol was immunoSEQ multiplex PCR, while the TCRdb copy is restricted to in-frame clones and leaves out a portion. The profile shows 1.6 million or so clones, just under 99% of them singletons. This CDR3 is built from 17 residues. Germline values: CDR1 WNHNN, CDR2 SYGVQD (reference sequence). Trimming left V 9 bases short and J 4 bases short, with 25 bases between. Sequencing was done on a sample of naive CD4+ T cells sorted from blood. The subset denotes: CD45RA+ positively selected. This receptor was taken from a man aged 30-40 years in good health. The V gene is TRBV10-1, the J gene TRBJ1-5; D might be TRBD1 (6 bases). CDR3: CARDPNREGRVNQPQHF. The CDR3 DNA follows: TGCGCCAGGGACCCAAACAGGGAAGGGAGGGTAAATCAGCCCCAGCATTTT.